These 25 T cell receptor beta chains originate from one sample sequenced in a study of blood T cell repertoires in COVID-19. TCRdb keeps only in-frame clones here, not all; method: immunoSEQ multiplex PCR. The sample has fewer than 150,000 clones; roughly four fifths are singletons. Specimen: peripheral blood. All receptors come from a human donor in a cohort sampled during active COVID-19.

V and J are TRBV7-8 and TRBJ1-2; TRBD1 is a possible D gene (6 bases). The V end was cut by 3 bases, the J end by 0 bases, with 11 bases between. Germline loops: CDR1 SGHVS, CDR2 FQNEAQ. This CDR3 has 15 amino acids. The CDR3, as DNA: TGTGCCAGCAGCTTCGGACAGCCCACTAACTATGGCTACACCTTC. Translation: CASSFGQPTNYGYTF. Together with reference TRBV7-8 and TRBJ1-2, the CDR3 gives the full variable domain: GAGVSQSPRYKVAKRGQDVALRCDPISGHVSLFWYQQALGQGPEFLTYFQNEAQLDKSGLPSDRFFAERPEGSVSTLKIQRTQQEDSAVYLCASSFGQPTNYGYTFGSGTRLTVV.

Only one count was recorded for this clone. This chain links TRBV28 with TRBJ2-1; 7 bases map to TRBD1. The V segment lost 2 bases and the J segment 9 bases; nucleotides outside the gene matches: 4. This CDR3 spans 13 amino acids. CDR1 is MDHEN, CDR2 SYDVKM, per germline. The CDR3 is CASSLEGAGEQFF. DNA of the CDR3: TGTGCCAGCAGTTTAGAGGGGGCCGGTGAGCAGTTCTTC.

The chain recombines TRBV9 with TRBJ2-1, with 7 nucleotides matching TRBD1. The germline V gene has CDR1 SGDLS and CDR2 YYNGEE. Trimming cost V 3 bases and J 6 bases; bases outside gene matches: 6. The CDR3 runs 14 residues. The CDR3 region is CASSGRGQANEQFF. The DNA for the CDR3 is TGTGCCAGCAGCGGAAGAGGACAGGCCAATGAGCAGTTCTTC. Looking up the rest from reference TRBV9 and TRBJ2-1 gives the full variable domain: DSGVTQTPKHLITATGQRVTLRCSPRSGDLSVYWYQQSLDQGLQFLIQYYNGEERAKGNILERFSAQQFPDLHSELNLSSLELGDSALYFCASSGRGQANEQFFGPGTRLTVL.

This chain uses TRBV14 with TRBJ1-2, with 7 positions matching TRBD1. The V gene end was trimmed by 5 bases and the J gene end by 3 bases; junction bases not matched to a gene: 3. This CDR3 contains 13 residues. Germline loops: CDR1 SGHDN, CDR2 FVKESK. The CDR3 protein is CASSTGAHYGYTF. The CDR3 DNA reads as TGTGCCAGCAGCACAGGGGCCCACTATGGCTACACCTTC.

The chain links TRBV14 to TRBJ1-1, with a possible D match to TRBD1 (5 bases). In germline, CDR1 is SGHDN, CDR2 FVKESK. V lost 1 base, J lost 10 bases, and 10 bases lay in between. The CDR3 consists of 12 residues. CDR3 nucleotides: TGTGCCAGCAGCCAAGCCCGGGGGGGAGCTTTCTTT. It encodes CASSQARGGAFF.

V gene TRBV7-2 combines with J gene TRBJ1-2; possibly TRBD1 for D (6 bases). CDR3 length: 16 residues. The V gene's germline CDR1 is SGHTA and CDR2 FQGNSA. The germline V and J ends were trimmed by 3 bases and 2 bases, with 16 bases remaining between them. In nucleotides, the CDR3 is TGTGCCAGCAGCTTGGGGCCGGGGGGGGCCAACTATGGCTACACCTTC. It yields the protein CASSLGPGGANYGYTF.

This sequence joins TRBV29-1 and TRBJ2-3; a possible D gene is TRBD2 (5 bases). Trimming stripped 3 bases from V and 6 bases from J, with 16 bases between. The CDR3 spans 14 residues. Looked up from germline, CDR1 is SQVTM and CDR2 is ANQGSEA. The CDR3 DNA is TGCAGCGTTGAGCGCAGGCCCACGGGGGATACGCAGTATTTT. Protein: CSVERRPTGDTQYF.

The rearrangement links TRBV5-4 to TRBJ1-1; TRBD1 matches 8 bases. V lost 3 bases and J lost 4; bases outside the gene matches: 8. Per germline, CDR1 SGHNT and CDR2 YYREEE (reference sequence). CDR3 length equals 15 residues. The CDR3 is CASSWGGQARTEAFF. The DNA for the CDR3 is TGTGCCAGCAGCTGGGGGGGACAGGCACGCACTGAAGCTTTCTTT.

This clone was seen a handful of times. The V call is TRBV7-9, the J call TRBJ2-3; D gene uncertain. The CDR3 runs to 12 residues. Trimming removed 1 base at V and 7 bases at J, with 6 bases between. CDR1 is SEHNR and CDR2 is FQNEAQ in the germline V gene (reference sequence). The CDR3 region has the DNA TGTGCCAGCAGCTTAGGTTCATATACGCAGTATTTT. It codes for CASSLGSYTQYF.

The V and J genes are TRBV2 and TRBJ1-5; 9 nucleotides match TRBD1. Germline V gene sequence: CDR1 SNHLY, CDR2 FYNNEI. With V trimmed by 1 base and J by 6 bases, 4 bases remained unmatched. The CDR3 length is 15 residues. The CDR3 loop is CASSEVGDRVQPQHF. The CDR3 DNA follows: TGTGCCAGCAGTGAAGTTGGGGACAGGGTTCAGCCCCAGCATTTT.

The chain joins TRBV10-3 to TRBJ2-1; 7 positions match TRBD1. V dropped 2 bases and J dropped 2; count of bases not matched to a gene: 6. Germline assignment: CDR1 ENHRY and CDR2 SYGVKD. This CDR3 contains 16 residues. The CDR3 region is CAISEPDRVAYNEQFF. The CDR3 bases are TGTGCCATCAGTGAGCCTGACAGGGTTGCCTACAATGAGCAGTTCTTC.

The rearrangement links TRBV20-1 to TRBJ1-3; D might be TRBD1 (6 bases). V was pared by 3 bases and J by 0 bases, with 15 bases between. CDR1 is DFQATT, CDR2 SNEGSKA, per germline (reference sequence). The CDR3 runs 16 residues. The CDR3 is CSASGGGSSSGNTIYF. In DNA form, the CDR3 reads TGCAGTGCTAGTGGGGGCGGCAGCAGCTCTGGAAACACCATATATTTT.

This chain joins TRBV4-1 and TRBJ1-3; TRBD1 agrees at 11 bases. V lost 4 bases to trimming and J lost 0 bases; unmatched junction nucleotides: 20. Germline V gives CDR1 MGHRA, CDR2 YSYEKL. The CDR3 consists of 22 residues. Here the CDR3 reads CASSRAGTGGWGNHGSGNTIYF. In nucleotides, the CDR3 is TGCGCCAGCAGCCGAGCCGGGACAGGGGGTTGGGGGAACCATGGCTCTGGAAACACCATATATTTT.

This clone has a single count. V usage is TRBV15 and J usage is TRBJ2-3; 12 bases match TRBD2. CDR1 LNHNV and CDR2 YYDKDF come from the germline V gene (reference sequence). The CDR3 totals 14 residues. The V segment lost 5 bases and the J segment 4 bases; nucleotides outside the gene matches: 1. The CDR3, as DNA: TGTGCCACCAGCCTAGCGGGGGGGTCAGATACGCAGTATTTT. Translated: CATSLAGGSDTQYF.

This clone was seen more than once but under ten times. This rearrangement joins TRBV10-3 to TRBJ1-2; TRBD1 matches at 7 bases. The CDR3 is made up of 13 amino acids. CDR1 is ENHRY, CDR2 SYGVKD, per germline. V lost 10 bases, J lost 3 bases, and 8 bases stayed unmatched. The CDR3 nucleotides read TGTGCCACCAGCTCCGGGACAGACTATGGCTACACCTTC. It codes for CATSSGTDYGYTF.

The chain uses TRBV30 and TRBJ1-2; 9 bases match TRBD1. Germline loops: CDR1 GTSNPN, CDR2 SVGIG (reference sequence). The CDR3 loop spans 13 amino acids. With 2 bases clipped from V and 8 bases from J, the junction kept 6 bases outside the gene matches. The CDR3 region has the DNA TGTGCCTGGAGTAGGACAGGGGCAGACGGCTACACCTTC. It translates to CAWSRTGADGYTF.

The J gene is TRBJ2-7, the V gene TRBV12-5; 7 positions agree with TRBD1. The germline CDR1 and CDR2 sequences are LGHNT and FRNRAP. The CDR3 length is 13 residues. With V trimmed by 5 bases and J by 6 bases, 7 bases remained unmatched. CDR3 coding DNA: TGTGCTAGTGGTCCCGGGGACAGCCTCGAGCAGTACTTC. The encoded protein is CASGPGDSLEQYF.

This clone appeared once. This sequence joins TRBV30 and TRBJ2-5, with D perhaps TRBD2 (5 bases). Germline CDR1 GTSNPN, CDR2 SVGIG (reference sequence). The CDR3 has 11 amino acids. Trimming removed 0 bases at V and 7 bases at J, with 6 bases between. The DNA for the CDR3 is TGTGCCTGGAGTGTACGGGGGACCCAGTACTTC. Its protein is CAWSVRGTQYF.

This clone was seen a handful of times. V is TRBV4-1 and J is TRBJ2-1, with 8 bases fitting TRBD1. Germline loops: CDR1 MGHRA, CDR2 YSYEKL. The length of the CDR3 is 17 residues. V trimming: 4 bases; J trimming: 4 bases; junction bases outside the gene matches: 12. The CDR3: CASSPYSGTGDYNEQFF. In DNA form, the CDR3 reads TGCGCCAGCAGCCCATATTCCGGGACAGGAGATTACAATGAGCAGTTCTTC.

The chain uses TRBV4-2 and TRBJ1-2; D remains ambiguous. Germline CDR1 and CDR2: LGHNA and YNFKEQ. V lost 2 bases to trimming and J lost 2 bases, with 9 bases between them. The CDR3 length is 14 residues. CDR3 coding DNA: TGTGCCAGCAGCCAAACGACCGGGAACTATGGCTACACCTTC. It specifies CASSQTTGNYGYTF.

The genes are TRBV20-1 and TRBJ2-7; D possibly corresponds to TRBD1 (6 bases). The CDR3 consists of 13 residues. Trimming pared 3 bases from V and 3 bases from J, leaving 12 bases between. Looked up from germline, CDR1 is DFQATT and CDR2 is SNEGSKA (reference sequence). This CDR3 reads CSASRDNYYEQYF. The CDR3 DNA sequence: TGCAGTGCTAGTCGGGACAACTACTACGAGCAGTACTTC.

The rearrangement links TRBV19 to TRBJ1-6; 11 bases are shared with TRBD1. With V trimmed by 2 bases and J by 10 bases, 4 bases remained unmatched. Looked up from germline, CDR1 is LNHDA and CDR2 is SQIVND (reference sequence). The CDR3 totals 15 residues. CDR3 in amino acids: CASSITDRGRSPLHF. CDR3 nucleotide sequence: TGTGCCAGTAGTATAACGGACAGGGGGCGATCACCCCTCCACTTT.

In this sample, this clone turned up a few times. The chain uses TRBV7-2 and TRBJ2-1, with TRBD2 matching over 7 bases. The CDR3 totals 17 residues. The V and J ends lost 4 bases and 0 bases, in that order; junction bases with no gene match: 9. Per germline, CDR1 SGHTA and CDR2 FQGNSA. The CDR3 sequence: CASSSRRGGTSYNEQFF. The CDR3 DNA is TGTGCCAGCAGCTCCCGACGCGGGGGAACCTCCTACAATGAGCAGTTCTTC. Based on the CDR3 plus reference TRBV7-2 and TRBJ2-1, the full variable domain is GAGVSQSPSNKVTEKGKDVELRCDPISGHTALYWYRQSLGQGLEFLIYFQGNSAPDKSGLPSDRFSAERTGGSVSTLTIQRTQQEDSAVYLCASSSRRGGTSYNEQFFGPGTRLTVL.

The chain links TRBV5-1 to TRBJ1-6; 8 bases are shared with TRBD1. V shed 0 bases, J shed 13 bases, and the junction held 9 bases outside the gene matches. The CDR3 length is 15 residues. Germline lookup yields CDR1 SGHRS and CDR2 YFSETQ. CDR3 sequence reads: CASSLGVAGGDPLHF. The CDR3 nucleotides read TGCGCCAGCAGCTTGGGGGTGGCAGGGGGCGATCCCCTCCACTTT.

The chain couples TRBV3-1 (or the pseudogene TRBV3-2) to TRBJ2-5; 7 bases are a match to TRBD1. Unmatched junction bases numbered 0, after V lost 6 bases and J lost 2 bases. This CDR3 is 12 amino acids long. The germline gives CDR1 LGHDT, CDR2 YNNKEL (reference sequence). CDR3 nucleotide sequence: TGTGCCAGCAGGGGACAGCAAGAGACCCAGTACTTC. Translated, it gives CASRGQQETQYF.